The 14 T cell receptor beta chains below all came from one sample that was sequenced in a study of CD8+CD57+ T cells in acquired aplastic anemia. Only patients with CD8+CD57+ cell expansion on flow cytometry were chosen for sequencing. Genomic DNA provided the template from which TCR beta VDJ and CDR3 profiles were obtained. TCRdb re-analysed the reads in MiXCR, keeping a single row per CDR3 protein. The table has about 160,000 distinct CDR3 sequences, 65% to 75% seen once. What was sequenced was sorted CD4+, CD8+, or CD8+CD57+ T cells (not recorded which) from PBMCs. These TCRs come from a human donor with aplastic anemia.

This rearrangement joins TRBV15 to TRBJ2-6; D remains ambiguous. The CDR3 consists of 20 residues. Germline V gives CDR1 LNHNV, CDR2 YYDKDF (reference sequence). Trimming pared 3 bases from V and 0 bases from J, leaving 21 bases between. The CDR3 here is CATSSRSLQWINSGANVLTF. DNA of the CDR3: TGTGCCACCAGCAGCAGATCCTTACAGTGGATAAACTCTGGGGCCAACGTCCTGACTTTC.

The rearrangement links TRBV20-1 to TRBJ2-2, with TRBD2 matching over 12 bases. The J segment lost 6 bases and the V segment lost 4 bases, leaving 6 bases of the junction unmatched. CDR3 length: 15 residues. Germline lookup yields CDR1 DFQATT and CDR2 SNEGSKA (reference sequence). The CDR3 loop reads CSAILAGGIAGELFF. The CDR3 DNA sequence: TGCAGTGCTATTCTAGCGGGAGGGATAGCCGGGGAGCTGTTTTTT.

This clonotype has only a few counts. At one boundary the junction diverges from the germline segment, which might be a read error. V and J are TRBV2 and TRBJ2-1, with a weak D call TRBD2 (6 bases). CDR3 length equals 13 residues. Germline-derived CDR1 and CDR2 are SNHLY and FYNNEI. Here the CDR3 reads CASSEALEGLPLF. CDR3 sequence (DNA): TGTGCCAGCAGTGAAGCGCTAGAGGGACTCCCCCTCTTC.

The chain joins TRBV7-2 to TRBJ1-5; D not resolved. The CDR3 length is 15 residues. V was pared by 1 base and J by 5 bases, with 12 bases between. Germline V gives CDR1 SGHTA, CDR2 FQGNSA. The CDR3 DNA follows: TGTGCCAGCAGCTTAGTAGCGGGTGAAGATCAGCCCCAGCATTTT. Translation gives CASSLVAGEDQPQHF.

This chain joins TRBV5-1 and TRBJ2-5, with 7 nucleotides matching TRBD1. The CDR3 totals 12 residues. Germline CDR1 reads SGHRS; CDR2 reads YFSETQ. V was pared by 8 bases and J by 3 bases, with 4 bases of the junction left unmatched. CDR3 in DNA: TGCGCCAGTCTCGGGACAGAAGAGACCCAGTACTTC. This gives the protein CASLGTEETQYF.

The J gene is TRBJ2-2, the V gene TRBV9; no firm D call. The V and J ends lost 0 bases and 7 bases respectively, with 10 bases between them. The CDR3 has 14 amino acids. Germline CDR1 reads SGDLS; CDR2 reads YYNGEE. CDR3 residues: CASSVGGRNGELFF. CDR3 DNA: TGTGCCAGCAGCGTAGGTGGTAGGAACGGGGAGCTGTTTTTT. The full variable domain, its missing parts supplied by reference TRBV9 and TRBJ2-2, is DSGVTQTPKHLITATGQRVTLRCSPRSGDLSVYWYQQSLDQGLQFLIQYYNGEERAKGNILERFSAQQFPDLHSELNLSSLELGDSALYFCASSVGGRNGELFFGEGSRLTVL.

Remarks on this clonotype: One end of the junction does not line up with germline, which may come from a read error. The chain has TRBV5-6 and TRBJ2-7; a possible D gene is TRBD1 (5 bases). CDR3 size: 13 residues. CDR1 and CDR2 (germline): SGHDT, YYEEEE. CDR3 sequence: CASSPDSSYERYF. The CDR3 coding sequence is TGTGCCAGCAGCCCCGACAGCTCCTACGAGCGGTACTTC. The complete variable domain, with remaining parts taken from reference TRBV5-6 and TRBJ2-7, reads DAGVTQSPTHLIKTRGQQVTLRCSPKSGHDTVSWYQQALGQGPQFIFQYYEEEERQRGNFPDRFSGHQFPNYSSELNVNALLLGDSALYLCASSPDSSYERYFGPGTRLTVT.

The chain carries TRBV7-2 and TRBJ2-1; tentative D call: TRBD2 (6 bases). The germline V gene has CDR1 SGHTA and CDR2 FQGNSA. Trimming shortened V by 5 bases and J by 0 bases, and 17 bases separated the two germline ends. The CDR3 runs 17 residues. The CDR3 loop reads CASSPRDLLNSYNEQFF. In nucleotides, the CDR3 is TGTGCCAGCAGCCCCCGGGACTTGCTAAACTCCTACAATGAGCAGTTCTTC.

The chain links TRBV19 to TRBJ1-1, with 8 bases matching TRBD1. The ends lost 9 bases at V and 8 bases at J; junction bases unmatched: 17. Germline CDR1 is LNHDA and CDR2 is SQIVND (reference sequence). The CDR3 loop spans 15 amino acids. The CDR3 is CASTHLGTGRFEAFF. CDR3 sequence (DNA): TGTGCCAGCACCCACCTCGGGACAGGTCGTTTCGAAGCTTTCTTT.

There are a few counts of this clonotype. The V gene is TRBV11-3, the J gene TRBJ1-2; unclear D gene. This CDR3 has 15 residues. Trimming stripped 3 bases from V and 2 bases from J, with 13 bases between. Germline CDR1 is SGHNT and CDR2 is YENEEA. The CDR3 DNA reads as TGTGCCAGCAGCTTGGTGTTGGACGCAAACTATGGCTACACCTTC. Protein product: CASSLVLDANYGYTF.

The chain is built from TRBV20-1 and TRBJ1-1, with a possible D match to TRBD1 (5 bases). The germline V gene has CDR1 DFQATT and CDR2 SNEGSKA (reference sequence). Trimming left V 0 bases short and J 3 bases short, with 14 bases between. This CDR3 region has 15 residues. CDR3 protein: CSARDPRVSHTEAFF. Here the CDR3 DNA reads TGCAGTGCTAGAGATCCCAGGGTAAGTCACACTGAAGCTTTCTTT.

The chain uses TRBV7-9 and TRBJ2-7; 9 bases are a match to TRBD1. The V segment lost 5 bases and the J segment 5 bases; nucleotides outside the gene matches: 7. CDR1 is SEHNR, CDR2 FQNEAQ, per germline (reference sequence). The length of the CDR3 is 14 residues. DNA of the CDR3: TGTGCCAGCAGCGCCGTGGGACAGGGCAACGAGCAGTACTTC. It yields the protein CASSAVGQGNEQYF.

About this clonotype itself: The conserved phenylalanine or tryptophan is not found at the CDR3 terminus, so this likely reflects a read error. Because the CDR3's place on the DNA is in doubt, the DNA is left out and the CDR3 is given as listed by TCRdb. This chain uses TRBV6-1 with TRBJ2-5; the table's D gene call, TRBD2, was not cross checked with the DNA. With termini counted, the CDR3 has 9 amino acids. Germline CDR1 reads MNHNS; CDR2 reads SASEGT. CDR3 amino acids: CASSEGAGE.

The rearrangement joins TRBV29-1 to TRBJ1-3; tentatively, D is TRBD1 (5 bases). Trimming left V 4 bases short and J 2 bases short, with 6 bases between. Germline V gives CDR1 SQVTM, CDR2 ANQGSEA. The CDR3 consists of 12 residues. The CDR3 reads CSVAGAGNTIYF. Written as DNA, the CDR3 is TGCAGCGTTGCGGGGGCTGGAAACACCATATATTTT.